Presented here are 22 T cell receptor beta chains from one specimen sequenced in a study of T cells in narcolepsy. Profiled with immunoSEQ multiplex PCR; TCRdb holds only in-frame clones, not every one. The table has about 40,000 clones, 70% to 90% seen once. The material sequenced was CD45RA- memory CD4+ T cells from PBMCs. The receptors here all came from a human donor with narcolepsy.

The chain carries TRBV30 and TRBJ1-5, with D hard to call. Trimming cost V 2 bases and J 3 bases, with 14 bases left between them. The CDR3 extends over 15 amino acids. Germline CDR1 reads GTSNPN; CDR2 reads SVGIG (reference sequence). CDR3 DNA: TGTGCCTGGAGTCTCGGGAACAGCCCCAATCAGCCCCAGCATTTT. Protein sequence: CAWSLGNSPNQPQHF.

The chain couples TRBV7-9 to TRBJ2-3, with 7 bases fitting TRBD2. The CDR3 is 14 residues long. From germline, CDR1 is SEHNR and CDR2 FQNEAQ (reference sequence). With 5 bases clipped from V and 3 bases from J, the junction kept 5 bases outside the gene matches. The DNA for the CDR3 is TGTGCCAGCAGCCCCGGGAGGTCGACAGATACGCAGTATTTT. It yields the protein CASSPGRSTDTQYF.

This sequence joins TRBV6-4 and TRBJ2-1; 8 nucleotides line up with TRBD2. This CDR3 is 14 amino acids long. Trimming removed 0 bases from V and 13 bases from J; junction bases left unmatched: 8. CDR1 and CDR2 (germline): MRHNA, SNTAGT. CDR3 residues: CASSDSMVAGLQFF. The CDR3 DNA follows: TGTGCCAGCAGTGACTCGATGGTAGCGGGGCTCCAGTTCTTC.

V and J are TRBV11-2 and TRBJ2-3, with D hard to call. Trimming shortened V by 0 bases and J by 4 bases, and 8 bases separated the two germline ends. In germline, CDR1 is SGHAT, CDR2 FQNNGV. The CDR3 length is 14 residues. CDR3 DNA: TGTGCCAGCAGCTTAGAAGCGTGGGCAGATACGCAGTATTTT. Protein sequence: CASSLEAWADTQYF.

The chain carries TRBV7-3 and TRBJ2-1; no reliable D call. The CDR3 is 15 residues long. The V end lost 5 bases, the J end lost 5 bases, and 16 bases lay between the germline ends. From germline, CDR1 is SGHTA and CDR2 FQGTGA. CDR3 in DNA: TGTGCCAGCAGCCCCCCCGGACGTCCGAACAATGAGCAGTTCTTC. This translates into CASSPPGRPNNEQFF.

The chain carries TRBV30 and TRBJ2-3; TRBD2 matches 14 bases. The CDR3 has 15 amino acids. V dropped 1 base and J dropped 5; count of bases not matched to a gene: 2. CDR1 and CDR2 (germline): GTSNPN, SVGIG (reference sequence). CDR3 in amino acids: CAWSGGTSGRDTQYF. CDR3 in DNA: TGTGCCTGGAGTGGAGGGACTAGCGGGAGAGATACGCAGTATTTT.

The CDR3 loop reads CASSQVVRESGYTF. The CDR3 region has the DNA TGCGCCAGCAGCCAAGTTGTGAGGGAATCGGGCTACACCTTC. This rearrangement joins TRBV4-3 to TRBJ1-2; no reliable D call. Trimming took off 1 base at V and 8 bases at J, with 14 bases between the two ends. The CDR3 totals 14 residues. From germline, CDR1 is LGHNA and CDR2 YSLEER.

This rearrangement joins TRBV19 to TRBJ1-2, with D tentatively TRBD1 (5 bases). Germline CDR1 reads LNHDA; CDR2 reads SQIVND (reference sequence). V lost 3 bases, J lost 8 bases, and 19 bases lay in between. This CDR3 has 15 amino acids. CDR3 bases: TGTGCCAGTAGTATTTCGGTGGGGCAGGGTAAAGGCTACACCTTC. Protein: CASSISVGQGKGYTF.

This chain uses TRBV5-1 with TRBJ2-7, with D perhaps matching TRBD1 (5 bases). The germline V and J ends were trimmed by 0 bases and 0 bases, with 10 bases remaining between them. The germline V gene has CDR1 SGHRS and CDR2 YFSETQ. This CDR3 region has 15 residues. Written as DNA, the CDR3 is TGCGCCAGCAGCTTGGGTGGGGCCGACTCCTACGAGCAGTACTTC. Protein sequence: CASSLGGADSYEQYF.

The genes are TRBV7-3 and TRBJ2-2; weak D call: TRBD2 (5 bases). Trimming stripped 3 bases from V and 1 base from J, with 6 bases between. The CDR3 covers 14 residues. Germline CDR1 and CDR2: SGHTA and FQGTGA. The CDR3 DNA reads as TGTGCCAGCAGCTTGGCGGGGAACACCGGGGAGCTGTTTTTT. Translation gives CASSLAGNTGELFF.

This clone came up once. The chain combines TRBV19 with TRBJ2-6, with D possibly matching TRBD1 (6 bases). Germline assignment: CDR1 LNHDA and CDR2 SQIVND (reference sequence). Trimming shortened V by 7 bases and J by 0 bases, and 16 bases separated the two germline ends. The CDR3 spans 17 residues. CDR3 region: CASMDVRGISGANVLTF. CDR3 DNA sequence: TGTGCCAGTATGGACGTCAGGGGCATCTCTGGGGCCAACGTCCTGACTTTC.

The rearrangement links TRBV15 to TRBJ2-5, with unresolved D. V was cut by 0 bases and J by 4 bases, with 15 bases left in between. This CDR3 region has 16 residues. Germline V CDR1 and CDR2: LNHNV, YYDKDF (reference sequence). Here the CDR3 DNA reads TGTGCCACCAGCAGAGATTCAGGCTTGGGTGGAGAGACCCAGTACTTC. This gives the protein CATSRDSGLGGETQYF.

V usage is TRBV6-5 and J usage is TRBJ2-7, with 13 bases fitting TRBD2. CDR1 and CDR2 (germline): MNHEY, SVGAGI. V dropped 2 bases and J dropped 2; count of bases not matched to a gene: 0. This CDR3 is 15 amino acids long. This CDR3 reads CASSYGTSGTYEQYF. The CDR3 DNA is TGTGCCAGCAGTTACGGGACTAGCGGGACCTACGAGCAGTACTTC.

The chain carries TRBV7-3 and TRBJ1-2; TRBD1 might be the D (6 bases). The length of the CDR3 is 15 residues. Trimming stripped 5 bases from V and 6 bases from J, with 19 bases between. CDR1 and CDR2 from the germline V gene are SGHTA and FQGTGA. CDR3 sequence (DNA): TGTGCCAGCAGCCCTATGGCAGGGGATAGCCATGGCTACACCTTC. This translates into CASSPMAGDSHGYTF.

This chain connects TRBV5-6 to TRBJ1-5; D is unresolved. The CDR3 runs 15 residues. Trimming stripped 2 bases from V and 1 base from J, with 10 bases between. The germline gives CDR1 SGHDT, CDR2 YYEEEE. CDR3 nucleotides: TGTGCCAGCAGCTTCGGGTTTTCCAGCAATCAGCCCCAGCATTTT. Encoded protein: CASSFGFSSNQPQHF.

The V and J genes are TRBV6-5 and TRBJ1-1; TRBD1 might be the D (6 bases). Trimming took off 8 bases at V and 1 base at J, with 14 bases between the two ends. CDR1 and CDR2 from the germline V gene are MNHEY and SVGAGI. The CDR3 totals 14 residues. The CDR3 is CASQNRQANTEAFF. CDR3 coding DNA: TGTGCCAGCCAAAATCGACAGGCGAACACTGAAGCTTTCTTT.

This chain joins TRBV27 and TRBJ1-2; no definite D call. Germline CDR1 reads MNHEY; CDR2 reads SMNVEV (reference sequence). Trimming left V 4 bases short and J 8 bases short, with 11 bases between. There are 12 residues in the CDR3. The CDR3 loop reads CASSSPTGGYTF. The CDR3 region has the DNA TGTGCCAGCAGTTCCCCGACGGGAGGCTACACCTTC.

The chain carries TRBV6-1 and TRBJ2-7; D remains unclear. V lost 1 base to trimming and J lost 2 bases, with 12 bases between them. Germline V gene data show CDR1 as MNHNS and CDR2 as SASEGT. This CDR3 is built from 15 residues. CDR3: CASSEETRLTYEQYF. In DNA, the CDR3 is TGTGCCAGCAGTGAAGAAACACGGCTCACCTACGAGCAGTACTTC.

The chain is built from TRBV29-1 and TRBJ2-1; 9 bases are shared with TRBD1. The CDR3 covers 20 residues. Germline V gene sequence: CDR1 SQVTM, CDR2 ANQGSEA. The V segment lost 6 bases and the J segment 0 bases; nucleotides outside the gene matches: 21. CDR3 sequence reads: CSVAGGGQGSSPNSYNEQFF. The CDR3 DNA follows: TGCAGCGTGGCAGGTGGGGGACAGGGCTCCAGTCCTAACTCCTACAATGAGCAGTTCTTC.

The V gene is TRBV6-1, the J gene TRBJ1-3; tentatively, D is TRBD1 (5 bases). The CDR3 has 14 amino acids. CDR1 is MNHNS, CDR2 SASEGT, per germline. V lost 2 bases and J 7 bases, leaving 12 bases between the germline ends. The CDR3 bases are TGTGCCAGCAGTGAACAGGGCCCGGACAACACCATATATTTT. Protein: CASSEQGPDNTIYF.

The chain is built from TRBV4-2 and TRBJ2-1; D is undetermined. CDR3 length: 13 residues. V lost 0 bases and J 9 bases, leaving 9 bases between the germline ends. Germline CDR1 is LGHNA and CDR2 is YNFKEQ. The chain's CDR3 is CASSQEIASEQFF. CDR3 DNA sequence: TGTGCCAGCAGCCAAGAGATAGCAAGTGAGCAGTTCTTC.

The chain is built from TRBV7-2 and TRBJ1-1; no clear D. Germline CDR1 and CDR2: SGHTA and FQGNSA. The CDR3 contains 12 residues. The germline V and J ends were trimmed by 2 bases and 2 bases, with 3 bases remaining between them. The CDR3 nucleotides are TGTGCCAGCAGCTTAACAAACACTGAAGCTTTCTTT. The encoded protein is CASSLTNTEAFF.